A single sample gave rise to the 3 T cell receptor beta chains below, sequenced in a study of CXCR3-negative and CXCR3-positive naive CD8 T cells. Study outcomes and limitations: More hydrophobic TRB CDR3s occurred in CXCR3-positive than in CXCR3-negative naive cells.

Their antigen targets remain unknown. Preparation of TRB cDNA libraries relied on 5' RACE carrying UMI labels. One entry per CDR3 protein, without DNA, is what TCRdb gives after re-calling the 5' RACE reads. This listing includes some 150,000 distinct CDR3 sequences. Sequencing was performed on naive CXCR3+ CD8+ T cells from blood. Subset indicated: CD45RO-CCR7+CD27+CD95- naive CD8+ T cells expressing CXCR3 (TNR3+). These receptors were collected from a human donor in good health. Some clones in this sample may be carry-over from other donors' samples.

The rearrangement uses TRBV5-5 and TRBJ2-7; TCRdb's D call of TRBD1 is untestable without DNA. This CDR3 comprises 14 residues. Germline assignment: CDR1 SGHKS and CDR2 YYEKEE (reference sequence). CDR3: CASSLYTGAYEQYF.

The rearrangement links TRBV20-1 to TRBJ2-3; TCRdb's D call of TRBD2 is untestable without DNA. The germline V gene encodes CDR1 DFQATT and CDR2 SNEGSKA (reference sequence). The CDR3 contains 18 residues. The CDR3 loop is CRADHGLAGGWGTDTQYF.

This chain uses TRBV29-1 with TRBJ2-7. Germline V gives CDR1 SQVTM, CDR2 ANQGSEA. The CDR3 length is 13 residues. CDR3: CSVEETESYEQYF.